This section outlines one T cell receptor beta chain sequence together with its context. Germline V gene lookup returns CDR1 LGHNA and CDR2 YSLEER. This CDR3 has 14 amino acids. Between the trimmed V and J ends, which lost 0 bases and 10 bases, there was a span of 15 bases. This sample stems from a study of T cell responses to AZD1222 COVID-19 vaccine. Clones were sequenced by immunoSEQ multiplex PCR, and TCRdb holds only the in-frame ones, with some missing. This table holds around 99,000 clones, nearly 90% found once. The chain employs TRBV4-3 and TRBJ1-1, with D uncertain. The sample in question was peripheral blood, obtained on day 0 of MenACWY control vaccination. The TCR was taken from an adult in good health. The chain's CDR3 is CASSQDPQTSVAFF. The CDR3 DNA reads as TGCGCCAGCAGCCAAGATCCACAGACCTCTGTAGCTTTCTTT.